This T cell receptor beta chain was retrieved from a study of T cell repertoires in cytomegalovirus infection. This CDR3 region has 16 residues. The ends were cut back, 1 base at V and 6 bases at J, with 13 bases in the middle. CDR1 is SGHTA and CDR2 is FQGTGA in the germline V gene. This clonotype turned up a few times. TCRdb reprocessed the reads with MiXCR, giving one entry per CDR3 protein. The sample has 200,000 to 300,000 distinct CDR3 sequences, 9% to 15% seen once; the top ten hold roughly 1.7%. The TCR originated in a human donor in good health (CMV status not recorded). Some clones in this sample may be carry-over from other donors' samples. V is TRBV7-3 and J is TRBJ1-6, with D maybe TRBD1 (6 bases). Sequencing was performed on PBMCs. CDR3 DNA: TGTGCCAGCAGCTTAAATGGGGGGCAGGGTAATTCACCCCTCCACTTT. Translation gives CASSLNGGQGNSPLHF.